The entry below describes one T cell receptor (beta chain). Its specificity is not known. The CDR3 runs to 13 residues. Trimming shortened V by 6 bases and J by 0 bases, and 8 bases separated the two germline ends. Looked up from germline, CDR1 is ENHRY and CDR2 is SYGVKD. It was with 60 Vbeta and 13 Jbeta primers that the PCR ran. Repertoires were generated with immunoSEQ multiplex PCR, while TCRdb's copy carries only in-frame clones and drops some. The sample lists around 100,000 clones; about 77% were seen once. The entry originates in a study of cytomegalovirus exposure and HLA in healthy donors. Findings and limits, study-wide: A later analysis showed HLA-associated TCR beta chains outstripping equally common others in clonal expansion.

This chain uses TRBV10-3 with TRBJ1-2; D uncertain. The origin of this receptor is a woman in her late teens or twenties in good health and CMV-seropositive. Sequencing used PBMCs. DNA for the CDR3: TGTGCCATCAGGTCCACAGCTAACTATGGCTACACCTTC. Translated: CAIRSTANYGYTF.